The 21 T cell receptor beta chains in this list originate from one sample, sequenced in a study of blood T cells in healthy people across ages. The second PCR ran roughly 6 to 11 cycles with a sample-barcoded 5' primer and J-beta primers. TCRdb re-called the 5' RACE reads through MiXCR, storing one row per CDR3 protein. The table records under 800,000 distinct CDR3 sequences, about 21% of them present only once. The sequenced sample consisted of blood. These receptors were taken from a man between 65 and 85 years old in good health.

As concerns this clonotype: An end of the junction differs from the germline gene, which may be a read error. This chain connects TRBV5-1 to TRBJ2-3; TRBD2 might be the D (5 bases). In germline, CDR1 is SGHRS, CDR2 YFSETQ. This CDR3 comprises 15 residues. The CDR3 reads CASRLGGLGTDTQYF. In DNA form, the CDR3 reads TGCGCCAGCAGATTGGGCGGGTTGGGCACAGATACGCAGTATTTT. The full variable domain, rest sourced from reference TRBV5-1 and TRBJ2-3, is KAGVTQTPRYLIKTRGQQVTLSCSPISGHRSVSWYQQTPGQGLQFLFEYFSETQRNKGNFPGRFSGRQFSNSRSEMNVSTLELGDSALYLCASRLGGLGTDTQYFGPGTRLTVL.

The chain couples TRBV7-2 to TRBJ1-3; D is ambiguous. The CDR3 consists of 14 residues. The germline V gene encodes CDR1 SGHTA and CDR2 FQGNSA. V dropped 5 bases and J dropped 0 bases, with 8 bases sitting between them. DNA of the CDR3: TGTGCCAGCAGCCCCCAGGCCTCTGGAAACACCATATATTTT. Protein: CASSPQASGNTIYF.

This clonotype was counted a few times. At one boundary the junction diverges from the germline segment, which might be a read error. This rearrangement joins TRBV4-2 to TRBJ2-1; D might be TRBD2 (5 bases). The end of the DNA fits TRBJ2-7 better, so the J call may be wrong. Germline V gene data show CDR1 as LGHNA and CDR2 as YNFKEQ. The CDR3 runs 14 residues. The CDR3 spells CVSSQDFGNYEQYF. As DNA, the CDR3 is TGTGTCAGCAGCCAAGATTTCGGGAACTACGAGCAGTACTTC.

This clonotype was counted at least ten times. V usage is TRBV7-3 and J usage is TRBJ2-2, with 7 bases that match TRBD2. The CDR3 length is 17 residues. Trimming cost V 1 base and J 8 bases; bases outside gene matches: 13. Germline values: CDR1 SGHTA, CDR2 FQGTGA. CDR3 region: CASSLMSGASGGGELFF. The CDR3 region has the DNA TGTGCCAGCAGCTTAATGTCCGGGGCTAGCGGAGGGGGGGAGCTGTTTTTT.

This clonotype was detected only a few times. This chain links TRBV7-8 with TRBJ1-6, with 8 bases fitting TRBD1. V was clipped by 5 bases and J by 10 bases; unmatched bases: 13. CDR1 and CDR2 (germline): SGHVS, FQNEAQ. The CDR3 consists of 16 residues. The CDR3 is CASSKEMTGVGSPLHF. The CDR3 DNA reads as TGTGCCAGCAGCAAAGAAATGACAGGGGTCGGCTCACCCCTCCACTTT.

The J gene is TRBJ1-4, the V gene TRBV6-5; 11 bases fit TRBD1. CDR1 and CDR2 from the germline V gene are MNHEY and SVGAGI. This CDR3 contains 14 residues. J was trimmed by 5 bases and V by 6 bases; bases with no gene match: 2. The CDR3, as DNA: TGTGCCAGCAGGCGGACAGGGGGCAATGAAAAACTGTTTTTT. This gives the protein CASRRTGGNEKLFF.

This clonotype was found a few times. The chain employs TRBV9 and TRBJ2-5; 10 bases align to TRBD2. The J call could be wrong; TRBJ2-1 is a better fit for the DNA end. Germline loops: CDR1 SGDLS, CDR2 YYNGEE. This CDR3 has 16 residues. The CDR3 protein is CASSVASSGSLNEQFF. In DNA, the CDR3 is TGTGCCAGCAGCGTAGCCTCTAGCGGGAGCCTGAATGAGCAGTTCTTC.

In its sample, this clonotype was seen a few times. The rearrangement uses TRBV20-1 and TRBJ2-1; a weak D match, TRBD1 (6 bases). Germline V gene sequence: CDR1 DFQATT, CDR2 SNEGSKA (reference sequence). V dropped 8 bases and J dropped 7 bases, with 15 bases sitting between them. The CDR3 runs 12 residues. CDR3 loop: CSTITGMNEQFF. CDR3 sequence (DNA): TGCAGTACAATCACAGGGATGAATGAGCAGTTCTTC.

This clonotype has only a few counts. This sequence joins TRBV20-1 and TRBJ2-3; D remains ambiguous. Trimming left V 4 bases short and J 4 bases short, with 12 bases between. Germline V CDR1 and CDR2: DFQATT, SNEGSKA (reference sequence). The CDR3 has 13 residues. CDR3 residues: CSATLSPADTQYF. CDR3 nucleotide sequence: TGCAGTGCTACTTTAAGCCCGGCAGATACGCAGTATTTT.

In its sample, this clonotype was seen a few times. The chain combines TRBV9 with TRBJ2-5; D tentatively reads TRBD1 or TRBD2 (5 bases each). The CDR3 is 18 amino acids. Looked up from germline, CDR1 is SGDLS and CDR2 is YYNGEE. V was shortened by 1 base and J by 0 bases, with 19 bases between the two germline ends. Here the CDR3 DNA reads TGTGCCAGCAGCGTAATAGTCGGGGCCCCAGACTACCAAGAGACCCAGTACTTC. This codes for CASSVIVGAPDYQETQYF.

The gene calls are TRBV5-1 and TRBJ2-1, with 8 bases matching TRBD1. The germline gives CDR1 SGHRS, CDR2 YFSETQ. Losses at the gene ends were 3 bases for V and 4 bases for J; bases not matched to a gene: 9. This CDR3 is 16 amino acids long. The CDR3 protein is CASSWGTGQSYNEQFF. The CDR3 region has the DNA TGCGCCAGCAGCTGGGGGACAGGTCAATCATACAATGAGCAGTTCTTC.

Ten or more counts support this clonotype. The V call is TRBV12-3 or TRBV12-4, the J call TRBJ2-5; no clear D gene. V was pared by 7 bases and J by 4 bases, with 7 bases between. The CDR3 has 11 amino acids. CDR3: CASTLGETQYF. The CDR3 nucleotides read TGTGCCAGCACCCTAGGAGAGACCCAGTACTTC.

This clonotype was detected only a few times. The DNA for the CDR3 is TGCAGTGCTAGCGTCGGTCCTAGCGGGAACCTAAACGAGCCGGGCAATGAGCAGTTCTTC. It yields the protein CSASVGPSGNLNEPGNEQFF. The chain recombines TRBV20-1 with TRBJ2-5; 9 nucleotides match TRBD2. TRBJ2-1 explains the end of the DNA better; the J call may be wrong. Germline values: CDR1 DFQATT, CDR2 SNEGSKA (reference sequence). This CDR3 is built from 20 residues.

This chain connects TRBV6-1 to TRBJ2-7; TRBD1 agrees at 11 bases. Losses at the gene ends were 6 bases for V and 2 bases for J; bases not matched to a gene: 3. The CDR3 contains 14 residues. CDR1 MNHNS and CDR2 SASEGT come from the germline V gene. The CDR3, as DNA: TGTGCCAGCAGCCGGGACAGGGGGGCCTACGAGCAGTACTTC. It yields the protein CASSRDRGAYEQYF.

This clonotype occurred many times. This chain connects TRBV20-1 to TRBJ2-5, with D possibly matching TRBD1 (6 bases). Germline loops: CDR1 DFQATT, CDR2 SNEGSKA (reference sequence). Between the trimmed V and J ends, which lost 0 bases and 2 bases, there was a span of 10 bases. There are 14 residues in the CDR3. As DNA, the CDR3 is TGCAGTGCTAGAGACGGGACACCACAAGAGACCCAGTACTTC. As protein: CSARDGTPQETQYF.

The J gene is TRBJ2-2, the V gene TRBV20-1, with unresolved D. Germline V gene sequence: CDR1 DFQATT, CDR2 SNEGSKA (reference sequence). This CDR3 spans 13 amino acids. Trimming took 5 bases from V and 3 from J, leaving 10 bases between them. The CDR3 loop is CSAPRTDTGELFF. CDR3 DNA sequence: TGCAGTGCTCCCAGAACGGACACCGGGGAGCTGTTTTTT.

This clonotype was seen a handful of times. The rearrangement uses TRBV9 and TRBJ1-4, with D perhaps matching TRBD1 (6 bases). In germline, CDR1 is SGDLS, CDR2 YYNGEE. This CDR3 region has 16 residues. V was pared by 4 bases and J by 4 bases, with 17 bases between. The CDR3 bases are TGTGCCAGCAGCCAAACCCAGGGGACGGGTAATGAAAAACTGTTTTTT. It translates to CASSQTQGTGNEKLFF.

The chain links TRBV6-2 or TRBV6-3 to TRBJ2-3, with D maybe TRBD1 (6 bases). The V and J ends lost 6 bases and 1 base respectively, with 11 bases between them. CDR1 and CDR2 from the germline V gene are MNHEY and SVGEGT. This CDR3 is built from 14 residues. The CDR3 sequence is CASRFRGGTDTQYF. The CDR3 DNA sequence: TGTGCCAGCAGATTCAGGGGAGGCACAGATACGCAGTATTTT.

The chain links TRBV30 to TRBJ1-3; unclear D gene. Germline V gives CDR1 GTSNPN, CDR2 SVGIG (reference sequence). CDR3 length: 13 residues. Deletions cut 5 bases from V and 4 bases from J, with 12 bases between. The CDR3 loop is CAWAVGTGNTIYF. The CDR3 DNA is TGTGCCTGGGCGGTTGGTACGGGAAACACCATATATTTT.

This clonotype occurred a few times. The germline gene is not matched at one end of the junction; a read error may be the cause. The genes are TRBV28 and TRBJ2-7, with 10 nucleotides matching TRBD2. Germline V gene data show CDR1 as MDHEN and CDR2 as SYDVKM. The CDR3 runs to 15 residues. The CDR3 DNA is TGTGCCAGCAGTCGTCCAGCGGGAGGGATCTACGAACAGTACTTC. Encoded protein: CASSRPAGGIYEQYF.

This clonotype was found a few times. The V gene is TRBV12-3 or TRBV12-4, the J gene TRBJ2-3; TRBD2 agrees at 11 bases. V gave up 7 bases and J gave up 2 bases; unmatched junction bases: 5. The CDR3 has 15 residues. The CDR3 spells CASTRGLADTDTQYF. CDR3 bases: TGTGCCAGCACCAGGGGACTAGCGGACACAGATACGCAGTATTTT.